Reported below is one T cell receptor (beta chain). No antigen is known for it. Base-call qualities are not available, and no considerably larger clone is one nucleotide away. Including the terminal cysteine and phenylalanine, the CDR3 comprises 11 residues. CDR3 DNA only is kept here, 33 bases in frame from base 1. V is cut by 3 bases and J by 7 bases, and the space between the germline ends is 6 bases. CDR1 and CDR2 are read off the germline V gene as SNHLY and FYNNEI. TCRB CDR3 regions were amplified from 2 to 2.5 ug genomic DNA, or all available DNA if less, using the immunoSEQ assay. Multiplex PCR used 60 forward primers for TCR V beta segments and 13 reverse primers for J beta segments. Synthetic control templates were spiked into each sample at limiting dilution to estimate reads per starting template. The Illumina HiSeq System generated 87 bp sequencing reads. The original pipeline was this. To remove PCR and sequencing errors, closely related sequences were merged with a nearest neighbor algorithm. TCR overlap was defined as the percentage of unique tumor TCR beta sequences that were also present in the same patient's peripheral blood. The table was pulled from immuneACCESS by TCRdb, which kept in-frame rearrangements only. Such tables lose some clones; where checked, under half of the loss comes from unresolved V genes, and the rest has no known cause. V and J calls and clone size are those listed in that table; D and trimming were worked out from the DNA. The sample has 50,000 to 65,000 clones on record, approximately 87% of them singletons. More than 8.5% of the sample is held by the ten biggest clonotypes.

The sample originates from a study of glioma-infiltrating T cells after dendritic cell vaccination (dated by TCRdb to 2016 to 2018). Regarding the complete study: The cohort included some 15 glioblastoma patients drawn from Phase I and II dendritic cell vaccination trials, of whom 9 were newly diagnosed and 6 had recurrent disease. Patients received three intradermal dendritic cell vaccine injections at biweekly intervals in the arm below the axilla. Tumor-infiltrating lymphocyte content was quantified and tumor and blood repertoires were compared in dendritic cell-vaccinated glioblastoma patients by deep sequencing of TCR beta CDR3 regions. The vaccine was prepared from monocyte-derived dendritic cells that were cultured for roughly 7 days with IL-4 and GM-CSF and then pulsed overnight with autologous tumor lysate. Between about 2002 and 2013, the patients were given dendritic cell vaccination pulsed with autologous tumor lysate. Survival after dendritic cell vaccination was correlated with TCR sequencing metrics, such as TIL content and the overlap between tumor and blood repertoires.

The paper's findings and limits, for the study overall: The TCR overlap response model with three groups was called speculative and said to need prospective validation. TCR clonality showed no direct relationship with survival, which suggests that a diverse polyclonal response may be important. The cohort was small and heterogeneous, with few patients having full blood and tumor sets and even fewer initial-recurrent tumor pairs. After dendritic cell vaccination, a higher estimated pretreatment TIL content predicted longer time to progression and overall survival.

The time point label, read with the paper, signifies: after dendritic cell vaccination, including at tumor progression/relapse. Patients were selected on the basis of adequate residual fresh-frozen tumor tissue and more than two years of available survival data. Although molecular status otherwise differed among the glioblastoma patients, no patient had an isocitrate dehydrogenase mutation. PBMC were collected before vaccination, two weeks after the third vaccination, and at tumor progression if tumor progression occurred. The Qiagen DNeasy Blood extraction Kit was used for extraction of genomic DNA.

This TCR derives from a human donor with glioblastoma. The V and J segments used are TRBV2 and TRBJ1-1, with the D gene call left open. Here the sequenced sample was blood, taken after dendritic cell vaccination. The CDR3 protein is CASSDRGEAFF. DNA sequence: TGTGCCAGCAGTGATCGGGGTGAAGCTTTCTTT.